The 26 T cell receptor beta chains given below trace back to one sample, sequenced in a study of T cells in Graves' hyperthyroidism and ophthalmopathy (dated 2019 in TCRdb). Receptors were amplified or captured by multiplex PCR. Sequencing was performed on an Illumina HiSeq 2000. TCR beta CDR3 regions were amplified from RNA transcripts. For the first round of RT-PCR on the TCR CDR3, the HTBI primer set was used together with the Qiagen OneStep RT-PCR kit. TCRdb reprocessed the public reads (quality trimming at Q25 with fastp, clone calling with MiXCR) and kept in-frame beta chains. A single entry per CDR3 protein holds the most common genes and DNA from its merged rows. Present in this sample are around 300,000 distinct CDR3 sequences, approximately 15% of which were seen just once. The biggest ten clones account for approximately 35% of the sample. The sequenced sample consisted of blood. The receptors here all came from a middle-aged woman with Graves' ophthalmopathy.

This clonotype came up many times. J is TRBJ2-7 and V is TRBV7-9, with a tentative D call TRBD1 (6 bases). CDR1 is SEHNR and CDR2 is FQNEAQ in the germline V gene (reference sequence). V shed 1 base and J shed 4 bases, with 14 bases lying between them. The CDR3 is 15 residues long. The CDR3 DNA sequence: TGTGCCAGCAGCTTAGATGAGGGGGAACTATACGAGCAGTACTTC. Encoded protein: CASSLDEGELYEQYF. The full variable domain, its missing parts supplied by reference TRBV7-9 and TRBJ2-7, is DTGVSQNPRHKITKRGQNVTFRCDPISEHNRLYWYRQTLGQGPEFLTYFQNEAQLEKSRLLSDRFSAERPKGSFSTLEIQRTEQGDSAMYLCASSLDEGELYEQYFGPGTRLTVT.

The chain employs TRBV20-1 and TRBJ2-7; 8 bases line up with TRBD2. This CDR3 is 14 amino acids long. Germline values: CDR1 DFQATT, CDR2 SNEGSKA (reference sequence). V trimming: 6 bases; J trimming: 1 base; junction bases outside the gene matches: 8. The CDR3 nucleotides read TGCAGTGCCGAACTAGCGGAGGGGTCCTACGAGCAGTACTTC. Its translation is CSAELAEGSYEQYF.

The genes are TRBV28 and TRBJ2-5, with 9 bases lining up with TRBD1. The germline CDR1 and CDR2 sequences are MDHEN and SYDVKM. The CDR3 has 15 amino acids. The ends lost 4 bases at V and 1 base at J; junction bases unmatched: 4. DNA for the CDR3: TGTGCCAGCAGTTGGGGGACAGGGAGCCAAGAGACCCAGTACTTC. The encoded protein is CASSWGTGSQETQYF. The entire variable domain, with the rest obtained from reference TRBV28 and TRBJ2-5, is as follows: DVKVTQSSRYLVKRTGEKVFLECVQDMDHENMFWYRQDPGLGLRLIYFSYDVKMKEKGDIPEGYSVSREKKERFSLILESASTNQTSMYLCASSWGTGSQETQYFGPGTRLLVL.

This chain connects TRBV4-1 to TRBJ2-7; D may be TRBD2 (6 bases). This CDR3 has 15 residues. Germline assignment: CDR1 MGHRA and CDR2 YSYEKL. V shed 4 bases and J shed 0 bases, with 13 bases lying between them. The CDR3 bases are TGCGCCAGCAGCCCCCGGGACGGGAGCTCCTACGAGCAGTACTTC. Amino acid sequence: CASSPRDGSSYEQYF.

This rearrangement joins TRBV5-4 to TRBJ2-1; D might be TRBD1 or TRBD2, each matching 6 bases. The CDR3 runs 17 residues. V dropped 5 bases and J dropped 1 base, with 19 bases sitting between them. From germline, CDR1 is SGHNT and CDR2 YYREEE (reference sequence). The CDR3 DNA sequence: TGTGCCAGCAGTTGGGGAGGAGCAGGGGTGTCCTACAATGAGCAGTTCTTC. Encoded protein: CASSWGGAGVSYNEQFF.

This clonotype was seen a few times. The CDR3 DNA reads TGCAGTGCAGAGAATAGCCCCACTGAAGCTTTCTTT. Translating it yields CSAENSPTEAFF. The rearrangement uses TRBV20-1 and TRBJ1-1; D is unresolved. This CDR3 has 12 residues. V was clipped by 6 bases and J by 4 bases, with 12 bases between them. Germline V lookup: CDR1 DFQATT, CDR2 SNEGSKA (reference sequence).

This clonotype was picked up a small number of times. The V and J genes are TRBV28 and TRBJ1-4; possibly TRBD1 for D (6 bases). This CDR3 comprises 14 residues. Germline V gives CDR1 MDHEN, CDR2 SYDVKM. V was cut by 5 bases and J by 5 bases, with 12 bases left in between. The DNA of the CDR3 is TGTGCCAGCAGTCCGAGACAGGCAAATGAAAAACTGTTTTTT. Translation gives CASSPRQANEKLFF.

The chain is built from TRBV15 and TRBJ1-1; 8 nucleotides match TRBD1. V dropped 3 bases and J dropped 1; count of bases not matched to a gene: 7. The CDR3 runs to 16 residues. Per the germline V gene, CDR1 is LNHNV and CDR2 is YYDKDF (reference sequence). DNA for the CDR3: TGTGCCACCAGCAGGTTGGAAGGGACAGGGAACACTGAAGCTTTCTTT. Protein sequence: CATSRLEGTGNTEAFF.

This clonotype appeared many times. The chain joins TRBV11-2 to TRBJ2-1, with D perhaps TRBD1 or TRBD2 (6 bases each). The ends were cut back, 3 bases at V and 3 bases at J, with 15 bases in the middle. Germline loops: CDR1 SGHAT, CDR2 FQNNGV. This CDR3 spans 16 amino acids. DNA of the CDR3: TGTGCCAGCAGCTTTAGTAGGGGGGTAAGCTACAATGAGCAGTTCTTC. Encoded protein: CASSFSRGVSYNEQFF.

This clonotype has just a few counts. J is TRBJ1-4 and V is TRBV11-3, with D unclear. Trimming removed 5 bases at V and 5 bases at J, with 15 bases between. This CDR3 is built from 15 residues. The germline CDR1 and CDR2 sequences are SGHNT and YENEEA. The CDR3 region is CASSPRSGYNEKLFF. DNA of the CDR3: TGTGCCAGCAGCCCTCGTAGCGGGTACAATGAAAAACTGTTTTTT.

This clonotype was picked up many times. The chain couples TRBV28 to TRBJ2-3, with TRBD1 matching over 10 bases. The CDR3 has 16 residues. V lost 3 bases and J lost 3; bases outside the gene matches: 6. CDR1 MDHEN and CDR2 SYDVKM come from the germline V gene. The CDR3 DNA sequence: TGTGCCAGCAGTTTGTTTCGGACAGGGGGTACAGATACGCAGTATTTT. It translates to CASSLFRTGGTDTQYF.

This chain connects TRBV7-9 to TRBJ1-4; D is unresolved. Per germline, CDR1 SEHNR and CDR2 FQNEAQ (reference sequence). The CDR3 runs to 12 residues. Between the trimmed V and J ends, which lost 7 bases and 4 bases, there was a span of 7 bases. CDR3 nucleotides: TGTGCCAGCAACGAGCTTAATGAAAAACTGTTTTTT. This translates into CASNELNEKLFF. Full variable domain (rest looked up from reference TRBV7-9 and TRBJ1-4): DTGVSQNPRHKITKRGQNVTFRCDPISEHNRLYWYRQTLGQGPEFLTYFQNEAQLEKSRLLSDRFSAERPKGSFSTLEIQRTEQGDSAMYLCASNELNEKLFFGSGTQLSVL.

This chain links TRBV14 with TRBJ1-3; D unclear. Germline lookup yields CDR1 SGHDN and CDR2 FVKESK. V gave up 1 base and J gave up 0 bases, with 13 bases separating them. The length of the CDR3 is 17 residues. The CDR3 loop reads CASSQGQTLNSGNTIYF. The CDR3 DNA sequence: TGTGCCAGCAGCCAAGGGCAGACACTCAACTCTGGAAACACCATATATTTT. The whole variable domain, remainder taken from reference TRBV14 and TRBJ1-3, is EAGVTQFPSHSVIEKGQTVTLRCDPISGHDNLYWYRRVMGKEIKFLLHFVKESKQDESGMPNNRFLAERTGGTYSTLKVQPAELEDSGVYFCASSQGQTLNSGNTIYFGEGSWLTVV.

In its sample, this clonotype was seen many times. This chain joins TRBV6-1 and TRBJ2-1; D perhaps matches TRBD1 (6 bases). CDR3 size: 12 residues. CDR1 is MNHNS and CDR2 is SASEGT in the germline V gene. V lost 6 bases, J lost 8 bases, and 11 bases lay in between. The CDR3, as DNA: TGTGCCAGCAGAGGGGGATGGGATGAGCAGTTCTTC. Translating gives CASRGGWDEQFF.

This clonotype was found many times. CDR3 bases: TGTGCCAGCAGGGGTATTAGGGGGGAGGATCAGCCCCAGCATTTT. Its translation is CASRGIRGEDQPQHF. The chain has TRBV6-1 and TRBJ1-5; the D gene is possibly TRBD1 (6 bases). The V gene's germline CDR1 is MNHNS and CDR2 SASEGT. Trimming stripped 6 bases from V and 5 bases from J, with 17 bases between. This CDR3 has 15 amino acids.

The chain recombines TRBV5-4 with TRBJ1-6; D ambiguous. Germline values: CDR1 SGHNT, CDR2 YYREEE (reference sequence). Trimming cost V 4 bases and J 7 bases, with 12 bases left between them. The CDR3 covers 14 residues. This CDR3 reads CASSSQGRNSPLHF. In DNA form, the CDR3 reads TGTGCCAGCAGCAGCCAAGGGAGGAATTCACCCCTCCACTTT.

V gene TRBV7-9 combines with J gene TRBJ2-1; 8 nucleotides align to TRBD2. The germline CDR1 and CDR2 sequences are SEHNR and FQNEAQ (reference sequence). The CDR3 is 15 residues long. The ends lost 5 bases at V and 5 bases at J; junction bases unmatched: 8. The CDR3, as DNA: TGTGCCAGCAGCCCCGTGGGACTAGGGGACAATGAGCAGTTCTTC. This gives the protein CASSPVGLGDNEQFF.

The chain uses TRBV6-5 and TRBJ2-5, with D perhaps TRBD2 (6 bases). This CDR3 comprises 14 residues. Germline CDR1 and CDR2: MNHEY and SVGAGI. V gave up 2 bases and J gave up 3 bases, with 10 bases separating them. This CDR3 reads CASSYTAGEETQYF. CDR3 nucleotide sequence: TGTGCCAGCAGTTACACAGCGGGCGAAGAGACCCAGTACTTC.

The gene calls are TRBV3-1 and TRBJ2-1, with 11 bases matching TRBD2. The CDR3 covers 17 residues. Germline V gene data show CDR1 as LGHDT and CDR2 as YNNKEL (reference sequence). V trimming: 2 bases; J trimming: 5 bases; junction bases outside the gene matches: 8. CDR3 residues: CASSQKTSGKLNNEQFF. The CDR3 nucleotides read TGTGCCAGCAGCCAAAAGACTAGCGGGAAACTAAACAATGAGCAGTTCTTC.

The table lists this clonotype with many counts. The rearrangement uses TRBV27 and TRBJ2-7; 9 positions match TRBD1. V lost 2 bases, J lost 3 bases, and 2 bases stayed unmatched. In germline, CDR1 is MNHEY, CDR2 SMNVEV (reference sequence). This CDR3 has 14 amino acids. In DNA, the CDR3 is TGTGCCAGCAGTTTAGGGACAGGGTTCTACGAGCAGTACTTC. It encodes CASSLGTGFYEQYF.

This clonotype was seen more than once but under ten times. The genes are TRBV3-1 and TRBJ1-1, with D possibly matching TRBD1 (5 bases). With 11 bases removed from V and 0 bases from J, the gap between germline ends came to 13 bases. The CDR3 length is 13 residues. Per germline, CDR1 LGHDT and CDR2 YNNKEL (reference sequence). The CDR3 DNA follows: TGTGCCTCCAAGTTGGGGGTGAACACTGAAGCTTTCTTT. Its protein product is CASKLGVNTEAFF.

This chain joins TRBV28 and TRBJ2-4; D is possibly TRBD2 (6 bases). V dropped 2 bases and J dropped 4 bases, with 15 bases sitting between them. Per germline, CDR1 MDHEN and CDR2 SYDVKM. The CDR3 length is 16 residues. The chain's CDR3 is CASSLNRAGTKNIQYF. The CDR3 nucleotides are TGTGCCAGCAGTTTAAATCGTGCAGGGACTAAAAACATTCAGTACTTC.

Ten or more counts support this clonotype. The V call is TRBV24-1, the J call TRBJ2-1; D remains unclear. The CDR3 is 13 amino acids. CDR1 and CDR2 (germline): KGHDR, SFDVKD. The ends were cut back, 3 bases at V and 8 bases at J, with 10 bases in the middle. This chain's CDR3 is CATSDPPLDEQFF. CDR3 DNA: TGTGCCACCAGTGATCCCCCATTGGATGAGCAGTTCTTC.

CDR3 nucleotide sequence: TGCAGTGCTAGCTGGCTAGCGGATAAAAGCTCCTACAATGAGCAGTTCTTC. This codes for CSASWLADKSSYNEQFF. This chain joins TRBV20-1 and TRBJ2-1, with 7 bases aligning to TRBD2. Germline CDR1 is DFQATT and CDR2 is SNEGSKA (reference sequence). CDR3 size: 17 residues. J was trimmed by 0 bases and V by 3 bases; bases with no gene match: 11.

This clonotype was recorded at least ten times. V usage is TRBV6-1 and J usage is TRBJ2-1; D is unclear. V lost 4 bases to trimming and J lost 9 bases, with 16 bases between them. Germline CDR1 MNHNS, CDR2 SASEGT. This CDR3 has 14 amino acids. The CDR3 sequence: CASSAHHEWSEQFF. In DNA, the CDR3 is TGTGCCAGCAGTGCCCATCATGAGTGGAGTGAGCAGTTCTTC.

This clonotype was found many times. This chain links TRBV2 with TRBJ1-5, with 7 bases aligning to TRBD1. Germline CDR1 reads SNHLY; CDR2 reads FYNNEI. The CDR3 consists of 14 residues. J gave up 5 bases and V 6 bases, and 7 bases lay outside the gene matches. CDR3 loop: CASSRDRAYQPQHF. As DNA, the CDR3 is TGTGCCAGCAGCCGAGACAGGGCCTATCAGCCCCAGCATTTT.